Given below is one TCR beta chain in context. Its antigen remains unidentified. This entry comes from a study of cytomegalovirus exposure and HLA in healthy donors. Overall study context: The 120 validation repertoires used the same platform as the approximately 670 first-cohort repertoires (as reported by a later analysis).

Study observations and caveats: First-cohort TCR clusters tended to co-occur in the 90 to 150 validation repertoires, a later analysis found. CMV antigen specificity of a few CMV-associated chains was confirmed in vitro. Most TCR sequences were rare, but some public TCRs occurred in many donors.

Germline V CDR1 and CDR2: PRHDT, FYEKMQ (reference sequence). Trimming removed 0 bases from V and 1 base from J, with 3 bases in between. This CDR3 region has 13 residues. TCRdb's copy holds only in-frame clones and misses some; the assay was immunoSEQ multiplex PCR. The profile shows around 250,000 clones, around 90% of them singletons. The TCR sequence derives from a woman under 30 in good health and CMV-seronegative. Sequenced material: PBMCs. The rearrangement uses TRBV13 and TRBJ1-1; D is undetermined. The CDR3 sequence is CASSLGQNTEAFF. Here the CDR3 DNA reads TGTGCCAGCAGCTTAGGTCAGAACACTGAAGCTTTCTTT.